This is a list of T cell receptor beta chains from one sample in a study of CD8 T cells in Susac syndrome. One entry per CDR3 protein, called by TCRdb with MiXCR from the immunoSEQ multiplex PCR reads. The sample holds under 200,000 distinct CDR3 sequences, roughly 90% seen once. The sequenced material came from CD4+ T cells from PBMCs. The receptors were gathered from a human donor with Susac syndrome. Both conserved end residues are part of each CDR3. The order of the fields is J gene, D gene, V gene, clone size, CDR3 DNA, CDR3 protein. A D gene is named only where the DNA matches it firmly. Where a row states a size, it is once, few, many or the class of an expanded clone; other rows omit it.

TRBJ2-1	.	TRBV5-1	.	TGCGCCAGCAGCTTCTCCAGGGTGAAGAACGGAGACAATGAGCAGTTCTTC	CASSFSRVKNGDNEQFF
TRBJ2-2	.	TRBV7-3	.	TGTGCCAGCAGCTTAAGCGGGGTGACCGGGGAGCTGTTTTTT	CASSLSGVTGELFF
TRBJ2-1	.	TRBV20-1	.	TGCAGTGCTAGTACAGAGAATGAGCAGTTCTTC	CSASTENEQFF
TRBJ2-1	TRBD2	TRBV5-1	.	TGCGCCAGCAGCTTGATACGGGGGGGCAACAATGAGCAGTTCTTC	CASSLIRGGNNEQFF
TRBJ1-1	.	TRBV7-9	.	TGTGCCAGCAGACGTAGTATAGGGGCAGCGACTGAAGCTTTCTTT	CASRRSIGAATEAFF
TRBJ2-3	.	TRBV7-3	.	TGTGCCAGCAGCCCCTTTAGCGAGCCATACACAGATACGCAGTATTTT	CASSPFSEPYTDTQYF
TRBJ2-5	.	TRBV5-1	once	TGCGCCAGCGCCGTGTGGGGGGACACCCAAGAGACCCAGTACTTC	CASAVWGDTQETQYF
TRBJ2-5	.	TRBV29-1	.	TGCAGCGTTGCCGGGGGCAGTCAAGAGACCCAGTACTTC	CSVAGGSQETQYF
TRBJ1-1	.	TRBV24-1	.	TGTGCCACCAGTGGGGCGCCCCAGAACACTGAAGCTTTCTTT	CATSGAPQNTEAFF
TRBJ2-7	TRBD1	TRBV6-5	.	TGTGCCAGCAGCTTTGGACAGGGTGTGCACGAGCAGTACTTC	CASSFGQGVHEQYF
TRBJ2-7	.	TRBV12-3/TRBV12-4	.	TGTGCCAGCAGTCCAATTGGGGACTTCGGGGAGCAGTACTTC	CASSPIGDFGEQYF
TRBJ1-2	.	TRBV6-1	.	TGTGCCAGAGCGAAAGAAACAGGGAAGGGCTATGGCTACACCTTC	CARAKETGKGYGYTF
TRBJ2-7	TRBD1	TRBV5-5	.	TGTGCCAGCAGACAGGGGAACTACGAGCAGTACTTC	CASRQGNYEQYF
TRBJ1-2	TRBD1	TRBV7-2	.	TGTGCCAGCAGCTTAGTGGGGGGACAGTTGATATATGGCTACACCTTC	CASSLVGGQLIYGYTF
TRBJ1-4	.	TRBV5-6	.	TGTGCCAGCAGCTTGGGGGGAGCTAATGAAAAACTGTTTTTT	CASSLGGANEKLFF
TRBJ2-1	TRBD2	TRBV12-3/TRBV12-4	.	TGTGCCAGCAGTTCTCTAGCGGGAGTAGACAATGAGCAGTTCTTC	CASSSLAGVDNEQFF
TRBJ1-5	TRBD1	TRBV5-1	.	TGCGCCAGCAGCCGGACAGGCCTCAATCAGCCCCAGCATTTT	CASSRTGLNQPQHF
TRBJ2-7	.	TRBV18	.	TGTGCCAGTCAACCACGGGACGGATCCTACGAGCAGTACTTC	CASQPRDGSYEQYF
TRBJ2-5	.	TRBV7-9	.	TGTGCCAGCAGCTTAGCTAGAGATATGCGGAGGGAAGAGGCCCAGTACTTC	CASSLARDMRREEAQYF
TRBJ1-3	TRBD1	TRBV5-1	once	TGCGCCAGCAGCCCGGGACAGATCTCTGGAAACACCATATATTTT	CASSPGQISGNTIYF
TRBJ1-5	.	TRBV2	.	TGTGCCACCGCGTCCTACAAGGGCAATCAGCCCCAGCATTTT	CATASYKGNQPQHF
TRBJ2-2	TRBD2	TRBV5-1	.	TGCGCCAGCAGCTCGACTAGCGGGTCCGTCGGGGAGCTGTTTTTT	CASSSTSGSVGELFF
TRBJ2-5	.	TRBV2	once	TGTGCCAGCACTAGCGAAGCTTTCCAAGAGACCCAGTACTTC	CASTSEAFQETQYF
TRBJ2-7	.	TRBV28	once	TGTGCCAGCAGTTCTCAGGGTGAGGGGGCGGGAATCAAGCAGTACTTC	CASSSQGEGAGIKQYF
TRBJ1-2	.	TRBV28	.	TGTGCCACACACCAATATTTACGGGTCGACTATGGCTACACCTTC	CATHQYLRVDYGYTF
TRBJ2-1	TRBD1	TRBV18	.	TGTGCCAGCTCACCCCCGACAGGGTACAATGAGCAGTTCTTC	CASSPPTGYNEQFF
TRBJ2-1	.	TRBV30	once	TGTGCGTTGGCCAGGAGCTCCTACAATGAGCAGTTCTTC	CALARSSYNEQFF
TRBJ1-6	TRBD1	TRBV7-8	.	TGTGCCAGCAGCTTAGACAGGGGCAGGGAGAGGTATTCACCCCTCCACTTT	CASSLDRGRERYSPLHF
TRBJ2-1	.	TRBV10-1	.	TGCGCCAGCAGTGTTCAACAGAACAATGAGCAGTTCTTC	CASSVQQNNEQFF
TRBJ2-7	.	TRBV24-1	.	TGTGCCACCAGTGACAGGGGCTACGAGCAGTACTTC	CATSDRGYEQYF
TRBJ1-2	TRBD1	TRBV5-1	.	TGCGCCAGCAGCTGGGGACAGGGGGCTGGCTATGGCTACACCTTC	CASSWGQGAGYGYTF
TRBJ1-1	TRBD1	TRBV12-3/TRBV12-4	few	TGTGCCAGCATTCAGGGGGCTTGGACTGAAGCTTTCTTT	CASIQGAWTEAFF
TRBJ1-5	.	TRBV7-9	.	TGTGCCAGCAGCTTAGGTTCTGGGAATCAGCCCCAGCATTTT	CASSLGSGNQPQHF
TRBJ1-5	.	TRBV7-8	.	TGTGCCAGCAGCACCTCTCGCGGGGGCAGAAGCAATCAGCCCCAGCATTTT	CASSTSRGGRSNQPQHF
TRBJ2-3	.	TRBV3-1	.	TGTGCCAGCAGCCAAGTGGATACGCAGTATTTT	CASSQVDTQYF
TRBJ2-1	TRBD1	TRBV19	.	TGTGCCAGTAGTAGAGGACAGGGAAGTGTGGGGTCCTACAATGAGCAGTTCTTC	CASSRGQGSVGSYNEQFF
TRBJ2-5	.	TRBV6-5	once	TGTGCCAGCAGTTACTCGACTGGATACTCAGAAGAGACCCAGTACTTC	CASSYSTGYSEETQYF
TRBJ2-7	TRBD1	TRBV5-1	.	TGCGCCAGCAGGCGGGACAGGGGGATCAACGAGCAGTACTTC	CASRRDRGINEQYF
TRBJ2-7	TRBD2	TRBV28	.	TGTGCCAGCAGTTTAGTAGCGGGAGGGAGCTCCTACGAGCAGTACTTC	CASSLVAGGSSYEQYF
TRBJ1-2	.	TRBV20-1	.	TGCAGTGCCCTGGTGGGGGCGGATGGCTACACCTTC	CSALVGADGYTF